These 3 T cell receptor beta chains came from one sample sequenced in a study of shared clonotypes between healthy human individuals. The data were produced by immunoSEQ multiplex PCR, yet TCRdb's version contains in-frame clones alone and is incomplete. In the table there are about 2 million clones, less than 95% of which are singletons. Terminally differentiated effector memory CD45RA+ cells were excluded from the naive CD8 cells, which were CD45RO-negative and positively selected for CCR7. The sequenced sample was naive CD8+ T cells sorted from blood. Receptors were obtained from a man aged 18 to 29 in good health.

V is TRBV6-5 and J is TRBJ2-1, with 11 nucleotides matching TRBD2. Germline V CDR1 and CDR2: MNHEY, SVGAGI. V dropped 3 bases and J dropped 8; count of bases not matched to a gene: 9. The CDR3 is 16 residues long. The CDR3 here is CASSYFSGRASDEQFF. The CDR3 bases are TGTGCCAGCAGTTATTTTAGCGGGAGGGCCAGCGATGAGCAGTTCTTC.

V gene TRBV10-1 combines with J gene TRBJ2-7, with a weak D call TRBD2 (5 bases). The CDR3 is 13 amino acids. The V gene lost 3 bases and the J gene lost 7 bases, with 13 bases spanning the gap. CDR1 and CDR2 (germline): WNHNN, SYGVQD (reference sequence). The CDR3 coding sequence is TGCGCCAGCAGTGACCCGGACTCGGGGGAGCAGTACTTC. It translates to CASSDPDSGEQYF.

The chain's CDR3 is CASSVVGAGGTDEQFF. DNA for the CDR3: TGTGCCAGCAGCGTAGTTGGAGCGGGAGGGACGGATGAGCAGTTCTTC. V and J are TRBV9 and TRBJ2-1; 10 nucleotides agree with TRBD2. V lost 0 bases and J lost 8; bases outside the gene matches: 8. The length of the CDR3 is 16 residues. Germline-derived CDR1 and CDR2 are SGDLS and YYNGEE.